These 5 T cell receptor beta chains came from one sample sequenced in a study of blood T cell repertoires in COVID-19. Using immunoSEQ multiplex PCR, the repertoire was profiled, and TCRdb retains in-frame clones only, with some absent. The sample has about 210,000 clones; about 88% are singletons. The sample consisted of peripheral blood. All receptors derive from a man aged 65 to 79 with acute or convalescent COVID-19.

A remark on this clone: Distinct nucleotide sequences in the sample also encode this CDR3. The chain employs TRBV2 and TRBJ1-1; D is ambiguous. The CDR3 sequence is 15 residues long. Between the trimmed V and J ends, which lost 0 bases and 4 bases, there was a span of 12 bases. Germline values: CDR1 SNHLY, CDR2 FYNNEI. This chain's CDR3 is CASSEAPRGRTEAFF. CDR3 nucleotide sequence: TGTGCCAGCAGTGAAGCCCCCCGGGGTCGCACTGAAGCTTTCTTT.

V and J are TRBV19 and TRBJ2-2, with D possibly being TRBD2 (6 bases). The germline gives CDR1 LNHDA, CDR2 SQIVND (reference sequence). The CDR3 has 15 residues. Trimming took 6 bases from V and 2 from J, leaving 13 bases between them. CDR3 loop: CASRQGLSNTGELFF. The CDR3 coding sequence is TGTGCCAGTAGACAAGGACTATCAAACACCGGGGAGCTGTTTTTT.

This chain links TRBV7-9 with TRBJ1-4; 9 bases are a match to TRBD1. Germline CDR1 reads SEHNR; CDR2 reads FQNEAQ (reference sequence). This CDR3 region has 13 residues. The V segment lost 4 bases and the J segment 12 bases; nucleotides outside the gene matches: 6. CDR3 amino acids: CASSSLTGGELFF. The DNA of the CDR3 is TGTGCCAGCAGCTCGCTAACAGGGGGCGAACTGTTTTTT.

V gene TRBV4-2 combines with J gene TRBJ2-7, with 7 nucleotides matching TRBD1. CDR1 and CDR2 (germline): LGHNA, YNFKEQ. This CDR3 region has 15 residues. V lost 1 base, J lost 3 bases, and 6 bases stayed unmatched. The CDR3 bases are TGTGCCAGCAGCCAAGTTGGGACAGCTCTCTACGAGCAGTACTTC. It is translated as CASSQVGTALYEQYF.

CDR3 residues: CASSVVGSGRLGEQFF. CDR3 sequence (DNA): TGTGCCAGCAGCGTAGTGGGTAGCGGGAGATTGGGTGAGCAGTTCTTC. The V gene is TRBV9, the J gene TRBJ2-1, with 9 positions matching TRBD2. From germline, CDR1 is SGDLS and CDR2 YYNGEE. This CDR3 is 16 amino acids long. With 0 bases clipped from V and 9 bases from J, the junction kept 10 bases outside the gene matches.